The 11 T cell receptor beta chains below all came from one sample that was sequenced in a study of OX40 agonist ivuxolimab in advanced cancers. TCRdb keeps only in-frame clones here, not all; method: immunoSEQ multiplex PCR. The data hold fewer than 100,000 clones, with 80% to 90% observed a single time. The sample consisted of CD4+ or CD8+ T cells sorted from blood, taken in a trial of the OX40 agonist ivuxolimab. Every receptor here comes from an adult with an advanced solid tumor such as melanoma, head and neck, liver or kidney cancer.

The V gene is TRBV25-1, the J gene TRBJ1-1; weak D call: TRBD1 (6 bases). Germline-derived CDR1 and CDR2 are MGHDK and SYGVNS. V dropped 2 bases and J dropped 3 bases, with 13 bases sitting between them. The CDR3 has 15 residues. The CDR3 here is CASSEPGARDTEAFF. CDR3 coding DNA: TGTGCCAGCAGTGAACCAGGGGCTCGCGACACTGAAGCTTTCTTT.

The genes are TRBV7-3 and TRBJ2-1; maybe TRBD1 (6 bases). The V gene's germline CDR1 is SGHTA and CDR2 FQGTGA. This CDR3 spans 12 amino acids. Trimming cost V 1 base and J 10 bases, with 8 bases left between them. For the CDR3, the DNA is TGTGCCAGCAGCTTAAACGACAGGGAGCAGTTCTTC. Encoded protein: CASSLNDREQFF.

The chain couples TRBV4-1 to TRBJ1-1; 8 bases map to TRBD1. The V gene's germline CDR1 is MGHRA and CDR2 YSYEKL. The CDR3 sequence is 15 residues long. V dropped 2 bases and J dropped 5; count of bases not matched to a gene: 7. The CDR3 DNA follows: TGCGCCAGCAGCCAAAACAGGGGGGTAAGGACTGAAGCTTTCTTT. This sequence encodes CASSQNRGVRTEAFF.

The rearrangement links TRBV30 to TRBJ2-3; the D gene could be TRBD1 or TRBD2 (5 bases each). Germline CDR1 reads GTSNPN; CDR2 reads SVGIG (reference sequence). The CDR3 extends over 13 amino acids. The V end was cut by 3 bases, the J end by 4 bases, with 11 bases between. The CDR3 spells CAWRRLGADTQYF. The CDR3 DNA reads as TGTGCCTGGAGGAGGTTGGGGGCAGATACGCAGTATTTT.

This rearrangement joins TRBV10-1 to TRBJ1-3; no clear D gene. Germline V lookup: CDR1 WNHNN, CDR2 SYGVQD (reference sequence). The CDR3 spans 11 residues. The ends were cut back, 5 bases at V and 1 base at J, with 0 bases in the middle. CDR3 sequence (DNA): TGCGCCAGCAGTTCTGGAAACACCATATATTTT. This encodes CASSSGNTIYF.

The CDR3 sequence: CASTIQGTPTDTQYF. The CDR3 DNA is TGTGCCAGCACGATCCAGGGGACCCCCACAGATACGCAGTATTTT. The gene calls are TRBV9 and TRBJ2-3; TRBD1 is a possible D gene (6 bases). The V gene's germline CDR1 is SGDLS and CDR2 YYNGEE. V gave up 6 bases and J gave up 2 bases, with 16 bases separating them. CDR3 length: 15 amino acids.

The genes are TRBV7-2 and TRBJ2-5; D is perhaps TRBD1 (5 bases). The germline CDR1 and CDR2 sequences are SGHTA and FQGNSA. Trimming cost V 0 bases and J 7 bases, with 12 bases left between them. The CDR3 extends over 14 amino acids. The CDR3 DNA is TGTGCCAGCAGCTTAGCGGGGCAGGGCGGGACCCAGTACTTC. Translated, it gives CASSLAGQGGTQYF.

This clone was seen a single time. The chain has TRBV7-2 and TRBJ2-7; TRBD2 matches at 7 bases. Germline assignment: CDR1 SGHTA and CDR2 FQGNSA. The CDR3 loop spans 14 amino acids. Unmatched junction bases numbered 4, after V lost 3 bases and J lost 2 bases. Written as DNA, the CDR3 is TGTGCCAGCAGCTTCACGGGGAGGGCCTACGAGCAGTACTTC. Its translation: CASSFTGRAYEQYF.

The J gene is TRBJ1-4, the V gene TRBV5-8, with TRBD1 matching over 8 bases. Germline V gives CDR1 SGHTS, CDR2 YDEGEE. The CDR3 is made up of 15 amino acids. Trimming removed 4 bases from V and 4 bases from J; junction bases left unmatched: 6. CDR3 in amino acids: CASSRQGRRNEKLFF. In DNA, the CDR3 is TGTGCCAGCAGCCGACAGGGGAGGCGTAATGAAAAACTGTTTTTT.

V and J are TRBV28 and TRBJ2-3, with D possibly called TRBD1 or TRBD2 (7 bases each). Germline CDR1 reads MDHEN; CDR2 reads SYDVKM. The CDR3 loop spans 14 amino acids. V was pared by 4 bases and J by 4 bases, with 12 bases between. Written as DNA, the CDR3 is TGTGCCAGCAGTTCCAGGGGGGGGCCAGATACGCAGTATTTT. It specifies CASSSRGGPDTQYF.

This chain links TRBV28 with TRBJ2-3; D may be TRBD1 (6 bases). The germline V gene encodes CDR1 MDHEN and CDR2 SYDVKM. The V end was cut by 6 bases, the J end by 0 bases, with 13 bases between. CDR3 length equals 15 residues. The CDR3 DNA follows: TGTGCCAGCAGCCGGACAGCTTCTAGCACAGATACGCAGTATTTT. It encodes CASSRTASSTDTQYF.